Listed here are 16 T cell receptor beta chains from one sample, sequenced in a study of blood T cell repertoires in COVID-19. The repertoire was sequenced with immunoSEQ multiplex PCR; TCRdb's copy has only in-frame clones and lacks some. The repertoire has 250,000 to 300,000 clones, around 90% of them found once; the top ten carry 0.95% to 1.2%. Sequencing input: PBMCs or T cells enriched from blood (not recorded which). These receptors all stem from a woman in her twenties or thirties who had recovered from COVID-19.

The V and J genes are TRBV19 and TRBJ1-5; possibly TRBD1 for D (6 bases). Germline CDR1 is LNHDA and CDR2 is SQIVND (reference sequence). V gave up 4 bases and J gave up 0 bases, with 13 bases separating them. CDR3 length: 16 amino acids. In DNA form, the CDR3 reads TGTGCCAGTAGTAGGGGGACAAAGAATAGCAATCAGCCCCAGCATTTT. Its translation is CASSRGTKNSNQPQHF.

This chain links TRBV2 with TRBJ2-7; 8 bases are a match to TRBD2. The CDR3 has 15 residues. Germline CDR1 is SNHLY and CDR2 is FYNNEI. The V and J ends lost 2 bases and 2 bases, in that order; junction bases with no gene match: 5. CDR3 loop: CASSERTSLTYEQYF. As DNA, the CDR3 is TGTGCCAGCAGTGAAAGGACTAGCCTAACCTACGAGCAGTACTTC.

This clone came up a few times. Other DNA sequences in this specimen translate into the identical CDR3. The chain couples TRBV27 to TRBJ1-5; no clear D gene. Looked up from germline, CDR1 is MNHEY and CDR2 is SMNVEV (reference sequence). The CDR3 is 14 residues long. The ends were cut back, 0 bases at V and 4 bases at J, with 7 bases in the middle. CDR3 region: CASSLSGGNQPQHF. CDR3 DNA: TGTGCCAGCAGTTTATCGGGCGGGAATCAGCCCCAGCATTTT.

The genes are TRBV19 and TRBJ1-1; 8 bases align to TRBD1. Germline V CDR1 and CDR2: LNHDA, SQIVND (reference sequence). V shed 0 bases, J shed 8 bases, and the junction held 8 bases outside the gene matches. The CDR3 is 15 residues long. CDR3 nucleotides: TGTGCCAGTAGTATAGAGGTTCGGCAGGGGGCCGAAGCTTTCTTT. It yields the protein CASSIEVRQGAEAFF.

The genes are TRBV7-9 and TRBJ2-3; D unresolved. With 4 bases removed from V and 6 bases from J, the gap between germline ends came to 5 bases. This CDR3 contains 11 residues. Germline CDR1 and CDR2: SEHNR and FQNEAQ (reference sequence). Here the CDR3 DNA reads TGTGCCAGCAGCTCTGTCGATACGCAGTATTTT. Protein product: CASSSVDTQYF.

This chain connects TRBV29-1 to TRBJ2-3; 8 nucleotides align to TRBD1. Trimming at V came to 6 bases and at J to 2 bases, leaving 13 bases not matched to a gene. There are 16 residues in the CDR3. Germline lookup yields CDR1 SQVTM and CDR2 ANQGSEA. In DNA form, the CDR3 reads TGCAGCGTACGCATTGAACAGGGGGGCTTCACAGATACGCAGTATTTT. This translates into CSVRIEQGGFTDTQYF.

In its sample, this clone was seen once. In nucleotides, the CDR3 is TGTGCCAGTAGTCACCCCCGGACAGGGAAGTATGGCTACACCTTC. It encodes CASSHPRTGKYGYTF. V and J are TRBV19 and TRBJ1-2; 8 bases fit TRBD1. This CDR3 region has 15 residues. Germline loops: CDR1 LNHDA, CDR2 SQIVND (reference sequence). The V gene end was trimmed by 5 bases and the J gene end by 5 bases; junction bases not matched to a gene: 10.

The table lists this clone with a count of one. The rearrangement uses TRBV7-3 and TRBJ2-1, with TRBD2 matching 11 bases. Germline-derived CDR1 and CDR2 are SGHTA and FQGTGA. The V gene end was trimmed by 1 base and the J gene end by 5 bases; junction bases not matched to a gene: 7. This CDR3 has 17 amino acids. Written as DNA, the CDR3 is TGTGCCAGCAGCTTAAGCCCTACTAGCGGGAGCGACAATGAGCAGTTCTTC. It is translated as CASSLSPTSGSDNEQFF.

J is TRBJ2-7 and V is TRBV18; 12 bases are shared with TRBD2. This CDR3 comprises 15 residues. Germline V gives CDR1 KGHSH, CDR2 LQKENI. V lost 5 bases, J lost 4 bases, and 6 bases stayed unmatched. The CDR3 loop is CASSEGLAGPYEQYF. In DNA form, the CDR3 reads TGTGCCAGCTCAGAAGGACTAGCGGGGCCATACGAGCAGTACTTC. Drawing the rest from reference TRBV18 and TRBJ2-7, the complete variable domain is NAGVMQNPRHLVRRRGQEARLRCSPMKGHSHVYWYRQLPEEGLKFMVYLQKENIIDESGMPKERFSAEFPKEGPSILRIQQVVRGDSAAYFCASSEGLAGPYEQYFGPGTRLTVT.

This clone was detected a few times. V usage is TRBV6-5 and J usage is TRBJ2-5; 11 bases fit TRBD2. CDR1 is MNHEY and CDR2 is SVGAGI in the germline V gene. V gave up 8 bases and J gave up 2 bases; unmatched junction bases: 4. The CDR3 has 14 residues. The CDR3 sequence: CASRLAGLQETQYF. DNA for the CDR3: TGTGCCAGCCGACTAGCGGGACTGCAAGAGACCCAGTACTTC.

This clone was observed once. The chain employs TRBV5-3 and TRBJ2-1; 12 nucleotides line up with TRBD2. TRBV5-3 is assigned to the ORF class and has an uncertain function. Trimming removed 4 bases from V and 6 bases from J; junction bases left unmatched: 2. This CDR3 has 14 amino acids. As DNA, the CDR3 is TGTGCCAGAAGCGCGACTAGCGGGAGCAATGAGCAGTTCTTC. Its protein is CARSATSGSNEQFF.

The chain is built from TRBV10-3 and TRBJ1-2, with TRBD1 identical over 8 bases. Germline CDR1 and CDR2: ENHRY and SYGVKD. V was pared by 3 bases and J by 5 bases, with 5 bases of the junction left unmatched. The length of the CDR3 is 14 residues. The CDR3 DNA is TGTGCCATCAGTGACGACAGGGGTGGTTATGGCTACACCTTC. Translated, it gives CAISDDRGGYGYTF.

The chain couples TRBV30 to TRBJ2-6; 10 bases line up with TRBD2. V gave up 0 bases and J gave up 1 base; unmatched junction bases: 6. The CDR3 is made up of 18 amino acids. Germline CDR1 is GTSNPN and CDR2 is SVGIG (reference sequence). CDR3 residues: CAWSVRAGGPSGANVLTF. In nucleotides, the CDR3 is TGTGCCTGGAGTGTACGAGCGGGAGGGCCGTCTGGGGCCAACGTCCTGACTTTC.

This clone was picked up one time. The chain has TRBV15 and TRBJ2-3, with a tentative D call TRBD1 (5 bases). The V and J ends lost 0 bases and 5 bases respectively, with 15 bases between them. The CDR3 is made up of 16 amino acids. The germline gives CDR1 LNHNV, CDR2 YYDKDF (reference sequence). CDR3 amino acids: CATSRDKGPEQDTQYF. The DNA of the CDR3 is TGTGCCACCAGCAGAGATAAGGGGCCGGAACAAGATACGCAGTATTTT.

The rearrangement links TRBV28 to TRBJ2-5, with TRBD1 matching 7 bases. Germline-derived CDR1 and CDR2 are MDHEN and SYDVKM. V dropped 4 bases and J dropped 4; count of bases not matched to a gene: 6. This CDR3 is built from 14 residues. The CDR3 nucleotides are TGTGCCAGCAGTTCCCCGACAGGGTTAGAGACCCAGTACTTC. This sequence encodes CASSSPTGLETQYF.

This chain connects TRBV28 to TRBJ2-3, with D hard to call. CDR3 size: 13 residues. The germline V and J ends were trimmed by 8 bases and 0 bases, with 9 bases remaining between them. Germline CDR1 and CDR2: MDHEN and SYDVKM. The CDR3 loop is CASQRPSTDTQYF. In nucleotides, the CDR3 is TGTGCCAGCCAGAGGCCTAGCACAGATACGCAGTATTTT.